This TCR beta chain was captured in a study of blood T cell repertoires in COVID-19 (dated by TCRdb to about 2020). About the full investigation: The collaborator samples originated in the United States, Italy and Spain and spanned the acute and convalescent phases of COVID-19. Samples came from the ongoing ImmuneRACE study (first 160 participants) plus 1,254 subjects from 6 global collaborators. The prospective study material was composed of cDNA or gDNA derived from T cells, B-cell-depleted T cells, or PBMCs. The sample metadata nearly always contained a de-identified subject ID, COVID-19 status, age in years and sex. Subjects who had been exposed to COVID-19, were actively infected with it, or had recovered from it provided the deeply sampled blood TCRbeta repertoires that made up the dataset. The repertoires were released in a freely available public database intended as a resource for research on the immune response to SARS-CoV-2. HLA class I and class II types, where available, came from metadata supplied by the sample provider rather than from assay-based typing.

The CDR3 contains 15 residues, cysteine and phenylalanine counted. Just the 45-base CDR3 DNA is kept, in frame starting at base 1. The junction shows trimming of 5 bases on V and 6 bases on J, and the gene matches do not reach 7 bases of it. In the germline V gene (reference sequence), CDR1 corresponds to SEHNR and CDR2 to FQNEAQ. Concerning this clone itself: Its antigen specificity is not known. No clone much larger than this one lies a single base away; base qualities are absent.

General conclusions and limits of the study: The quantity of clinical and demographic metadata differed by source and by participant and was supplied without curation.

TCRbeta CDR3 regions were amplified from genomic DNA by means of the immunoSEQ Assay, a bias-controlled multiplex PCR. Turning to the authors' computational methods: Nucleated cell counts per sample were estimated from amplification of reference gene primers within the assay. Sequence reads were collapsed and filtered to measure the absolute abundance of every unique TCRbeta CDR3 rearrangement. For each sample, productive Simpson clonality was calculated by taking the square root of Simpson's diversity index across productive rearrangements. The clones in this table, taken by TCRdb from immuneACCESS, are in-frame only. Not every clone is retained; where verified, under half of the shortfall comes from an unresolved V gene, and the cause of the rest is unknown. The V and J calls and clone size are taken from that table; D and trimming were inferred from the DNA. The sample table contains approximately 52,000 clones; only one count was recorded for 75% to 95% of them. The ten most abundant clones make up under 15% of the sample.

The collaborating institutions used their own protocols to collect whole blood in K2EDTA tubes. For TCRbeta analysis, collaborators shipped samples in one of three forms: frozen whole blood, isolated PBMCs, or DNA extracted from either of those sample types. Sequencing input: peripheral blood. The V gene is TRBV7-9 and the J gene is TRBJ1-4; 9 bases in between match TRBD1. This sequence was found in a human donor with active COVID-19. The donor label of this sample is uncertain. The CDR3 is CASSRLGDRDEKLFF. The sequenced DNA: TGTGCCAGCAGCCGCCTCGGGGACAGGGATGAAAAACTGTTTTTT.